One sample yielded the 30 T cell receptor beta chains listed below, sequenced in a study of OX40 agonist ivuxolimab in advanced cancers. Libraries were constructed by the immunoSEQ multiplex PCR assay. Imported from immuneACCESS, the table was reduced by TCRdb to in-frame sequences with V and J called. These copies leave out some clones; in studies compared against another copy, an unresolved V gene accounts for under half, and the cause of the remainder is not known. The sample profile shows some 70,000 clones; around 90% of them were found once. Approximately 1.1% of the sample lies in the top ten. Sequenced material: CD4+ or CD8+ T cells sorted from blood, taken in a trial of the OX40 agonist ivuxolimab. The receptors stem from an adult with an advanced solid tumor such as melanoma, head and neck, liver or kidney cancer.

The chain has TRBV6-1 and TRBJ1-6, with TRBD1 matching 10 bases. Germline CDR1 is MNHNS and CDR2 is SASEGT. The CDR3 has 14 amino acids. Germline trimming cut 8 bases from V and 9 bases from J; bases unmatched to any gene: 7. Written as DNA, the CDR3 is TGTGCCAGCGCCACCGGGACAGGGGTTTCACCCCTCCACTTT. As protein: CASATGTGVSPLHF.

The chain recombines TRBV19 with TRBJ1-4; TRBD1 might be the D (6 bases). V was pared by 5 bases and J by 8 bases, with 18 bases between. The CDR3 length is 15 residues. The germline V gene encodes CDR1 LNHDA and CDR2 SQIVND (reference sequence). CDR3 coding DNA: TGTGCCAGTAGTGCCGGGACAACTGTTAGAGAAAAACTGTTTTTT. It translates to CASSAGTTVREKLFF.

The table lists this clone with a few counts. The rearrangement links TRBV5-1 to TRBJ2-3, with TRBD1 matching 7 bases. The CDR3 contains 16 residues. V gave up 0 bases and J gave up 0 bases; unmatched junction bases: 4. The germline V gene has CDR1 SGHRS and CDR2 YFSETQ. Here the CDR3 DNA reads TGCGCCAGCAGCTTGGCTTCAGGGGGTAGCACAGATACGCAGTATTTT. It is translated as CASSLASGGSTDTQYF.

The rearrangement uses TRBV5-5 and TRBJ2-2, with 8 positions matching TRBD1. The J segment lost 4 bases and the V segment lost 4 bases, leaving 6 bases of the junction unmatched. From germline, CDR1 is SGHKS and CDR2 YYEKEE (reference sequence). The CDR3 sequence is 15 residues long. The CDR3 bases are TGTGCCAGCAGCCAGGGGGCCCAGCGCACCGGGGAGCTGTTTTTT. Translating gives CASSQGAQRTGELFF.

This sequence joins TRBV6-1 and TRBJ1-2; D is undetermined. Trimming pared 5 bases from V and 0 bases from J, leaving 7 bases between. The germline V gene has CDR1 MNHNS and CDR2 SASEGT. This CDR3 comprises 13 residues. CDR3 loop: CASSRDPNYGYTF. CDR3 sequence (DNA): TGTGCCAGCAGTAGGGATCCTAACTATGGCTACACCTTC.

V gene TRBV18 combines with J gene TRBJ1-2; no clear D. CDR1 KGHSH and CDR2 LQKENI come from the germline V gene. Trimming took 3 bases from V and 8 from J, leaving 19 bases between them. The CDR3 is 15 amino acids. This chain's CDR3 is CASSPDRTALKGYTF. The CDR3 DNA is TGTGCCAGCTCACCTGACCGGACGGCCTTAAAGGGCTACACCTTC.

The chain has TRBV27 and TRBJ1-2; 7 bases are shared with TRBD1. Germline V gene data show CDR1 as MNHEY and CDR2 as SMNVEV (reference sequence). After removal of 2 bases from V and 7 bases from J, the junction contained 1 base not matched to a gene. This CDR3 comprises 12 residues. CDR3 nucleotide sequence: TGTGCCAGCAGTTTAAAGGGGGCTGGCTACACCTTC. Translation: CASSLKGAGYTF.

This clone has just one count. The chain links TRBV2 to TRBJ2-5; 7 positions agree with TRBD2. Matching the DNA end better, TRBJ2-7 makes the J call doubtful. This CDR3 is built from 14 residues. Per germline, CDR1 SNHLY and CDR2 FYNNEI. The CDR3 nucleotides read TGTGCCAGCAGCCCTAGGGAGGGTTTCTACGAGCAGTACTTC. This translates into CASSPREGFYEQYF.

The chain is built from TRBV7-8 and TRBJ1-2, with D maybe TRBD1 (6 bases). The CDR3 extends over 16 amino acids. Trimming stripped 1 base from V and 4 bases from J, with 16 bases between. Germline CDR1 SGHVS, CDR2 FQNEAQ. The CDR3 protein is CASSLGQEFLLYGYTF. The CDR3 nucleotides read TGTGCCAGCAGCTTAGGACAGGAATTCCTCCTCTATGGCTACACCTTC.

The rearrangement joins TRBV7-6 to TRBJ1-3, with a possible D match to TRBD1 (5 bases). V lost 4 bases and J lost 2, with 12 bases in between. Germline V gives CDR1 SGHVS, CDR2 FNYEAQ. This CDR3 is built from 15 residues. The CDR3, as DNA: TGTGCCAGCAGCTACCGGGGGGGAACTGGAAACACCATATATTTT. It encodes CASSYRGGTGNTIYF.

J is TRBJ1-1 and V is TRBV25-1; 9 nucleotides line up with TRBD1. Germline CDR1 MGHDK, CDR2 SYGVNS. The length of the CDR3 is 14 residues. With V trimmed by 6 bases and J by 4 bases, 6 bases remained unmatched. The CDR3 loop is CASRRTGEVTEAFF. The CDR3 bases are TGTGCCAGCAGGAGGACAGGGGAGGTCACTGAAGCTTTCTTT. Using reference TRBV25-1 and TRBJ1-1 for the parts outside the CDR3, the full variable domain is EADIYQTPRYLVIGTGKKITLECSQTMGHDKMYWYQQDPGMELHLIHYSYGVNSTEKGDLSSESTVSRIRTEHFPLTLESARPSHTSQYLCASRRTGEVTEAFFGQGTRLTVV.

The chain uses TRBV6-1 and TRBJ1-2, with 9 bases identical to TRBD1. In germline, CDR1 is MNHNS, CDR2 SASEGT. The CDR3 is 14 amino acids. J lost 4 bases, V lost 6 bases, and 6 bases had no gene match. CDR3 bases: TGTGCCAGCAGGACAGGGGGGCAGGGCTATGGCTACACCTTC. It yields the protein CASRTGGQGYGYTF.

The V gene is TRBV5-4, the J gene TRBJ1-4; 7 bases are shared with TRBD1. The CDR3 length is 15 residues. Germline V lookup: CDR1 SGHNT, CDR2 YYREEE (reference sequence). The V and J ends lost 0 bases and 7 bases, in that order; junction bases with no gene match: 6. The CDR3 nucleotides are TGTGCCAGCAGCTTGGCAGGGGGAAAGCTTGAAAAACTGTTTTTT. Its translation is CASSLAGGKLEKLFF.

The chain's CDR3 is CASSSRTSGGSTDTQYF. The DNA for the CDR3 is TGTGCCAGCAGCTCGAGGACTAGCGGGGGAAGCACAGATACGCAGTATTTT. The rearrangement links TRBV7-2 to TRBJ2-3; 13 nucleotides align to TRBD2. CDR3 size: 17 residues. V shed 4 bases, J shed 0 bases, and the junction held 4 bases outside the gene matches. Germline V gene lookup returns CDR1 SGHTA and CDR2 FQGNSA.

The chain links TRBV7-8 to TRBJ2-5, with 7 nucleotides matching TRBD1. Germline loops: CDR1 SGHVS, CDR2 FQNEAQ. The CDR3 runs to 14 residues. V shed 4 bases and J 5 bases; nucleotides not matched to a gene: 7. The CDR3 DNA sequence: TGTGCCAGCAGCTCGTCCGGGACAGCGGAGACCCAGTACTTC. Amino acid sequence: CASSSSGTAETQYF.

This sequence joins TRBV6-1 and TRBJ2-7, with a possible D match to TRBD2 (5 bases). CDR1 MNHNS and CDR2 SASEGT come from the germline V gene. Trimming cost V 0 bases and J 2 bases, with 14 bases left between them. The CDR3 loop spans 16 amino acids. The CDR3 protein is CASSEASGRSPYEQYF. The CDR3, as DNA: TGTGCCAGCAGTGAAGCATCGGGAAGGTCCCCCTACGAGCAGTACTTC.

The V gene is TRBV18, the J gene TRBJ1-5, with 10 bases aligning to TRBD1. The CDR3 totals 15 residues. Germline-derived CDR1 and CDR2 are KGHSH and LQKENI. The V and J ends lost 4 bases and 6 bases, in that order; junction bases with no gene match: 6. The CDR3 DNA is TGTGCCAGCTCACTGACAGGGGGCGAAGGTCAGCCCCAGCATTTT. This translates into CASSLTGGEGQPQHF.

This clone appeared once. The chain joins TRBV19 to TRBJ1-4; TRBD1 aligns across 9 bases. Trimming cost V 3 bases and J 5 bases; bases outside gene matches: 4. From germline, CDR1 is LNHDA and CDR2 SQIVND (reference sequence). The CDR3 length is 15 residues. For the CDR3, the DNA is TGTGCCAGTAGTATCGGGACAGGGTGGAATGAAAAACTGTTTTTT. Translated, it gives CASSIGTGWNEKLFF.

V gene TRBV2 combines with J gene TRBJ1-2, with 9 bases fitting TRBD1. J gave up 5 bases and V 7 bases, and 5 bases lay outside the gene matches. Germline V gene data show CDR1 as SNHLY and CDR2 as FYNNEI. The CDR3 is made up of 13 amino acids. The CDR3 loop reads CASNEDRGYGYTF. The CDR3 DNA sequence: TGTGCCAGCAACGAGGACAGGGGTTATGGCTACACCTTC.

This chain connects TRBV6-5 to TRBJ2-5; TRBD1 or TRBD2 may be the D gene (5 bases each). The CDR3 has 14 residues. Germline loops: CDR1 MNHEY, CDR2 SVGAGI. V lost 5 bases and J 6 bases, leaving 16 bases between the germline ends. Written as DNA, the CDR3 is TGTGCCAGCAGTCCCCCAGGGACGGTAAAGACCCAGTACTTC. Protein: CASSPPGTVKTQYF.

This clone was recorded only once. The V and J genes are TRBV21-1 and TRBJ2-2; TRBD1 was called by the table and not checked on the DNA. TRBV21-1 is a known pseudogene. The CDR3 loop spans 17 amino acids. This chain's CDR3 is CASSRDRTGRYSGELFF. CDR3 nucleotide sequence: TGTGCCAGCTCACGAGATAGGACAGGGCGGTATAGCGGGGAGCTGTTTTTT.

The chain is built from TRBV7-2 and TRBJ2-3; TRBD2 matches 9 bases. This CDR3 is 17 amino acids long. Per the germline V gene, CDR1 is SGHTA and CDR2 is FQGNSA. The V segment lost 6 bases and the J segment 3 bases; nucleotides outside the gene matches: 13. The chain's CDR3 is CASRQRAGGLFTDTQYF. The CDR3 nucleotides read TGTGCCAGCAGACAGCGGGCGGGGGGGCTCTTTACAGATACGCAGTATTTT.

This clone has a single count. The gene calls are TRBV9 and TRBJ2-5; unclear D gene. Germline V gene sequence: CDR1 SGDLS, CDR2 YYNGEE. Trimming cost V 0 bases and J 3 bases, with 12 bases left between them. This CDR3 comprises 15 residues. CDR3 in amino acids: CASSVGRLQEETQYF. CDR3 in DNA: TGTGCCAGCAGCGTAGGCCGTCTTCAGGAAGAGACCCAGTACTTC.

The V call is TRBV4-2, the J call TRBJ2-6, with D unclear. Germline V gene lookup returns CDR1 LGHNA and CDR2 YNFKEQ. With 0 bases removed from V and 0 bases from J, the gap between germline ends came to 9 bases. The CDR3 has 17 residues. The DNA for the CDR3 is TGTGCCAGCAGCCAAGAGGTCCAAAGCTCTGGGGCCAACGTCCTGACTTTC. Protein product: CASSQEVQSSGANVLTF.

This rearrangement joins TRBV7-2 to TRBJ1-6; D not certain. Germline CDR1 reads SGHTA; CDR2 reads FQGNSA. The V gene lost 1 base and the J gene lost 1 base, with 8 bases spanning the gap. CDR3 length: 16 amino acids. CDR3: CASSLEITSYNSPLHF. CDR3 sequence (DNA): TGTGCCAGCAGCTTAGAGATTACTTCCTATAATTCACCCCTCCACTTT.

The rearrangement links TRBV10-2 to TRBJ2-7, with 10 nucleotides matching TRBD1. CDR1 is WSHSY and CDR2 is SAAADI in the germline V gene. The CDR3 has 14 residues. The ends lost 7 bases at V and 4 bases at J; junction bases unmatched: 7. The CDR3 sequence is CASNPTGGIYEQYF. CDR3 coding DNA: TGCGCCAGCAACCCGACAGGGGGCATTTACGAGCAGTACTTC.

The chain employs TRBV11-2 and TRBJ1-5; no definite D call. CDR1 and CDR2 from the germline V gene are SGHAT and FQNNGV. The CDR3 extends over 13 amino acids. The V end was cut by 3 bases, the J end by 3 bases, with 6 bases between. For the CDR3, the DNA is TGTGCCAGCAGCTTTGCCCACAATCAGCCCCAGCATTTT. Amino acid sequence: CASSFAHNQPQHF.

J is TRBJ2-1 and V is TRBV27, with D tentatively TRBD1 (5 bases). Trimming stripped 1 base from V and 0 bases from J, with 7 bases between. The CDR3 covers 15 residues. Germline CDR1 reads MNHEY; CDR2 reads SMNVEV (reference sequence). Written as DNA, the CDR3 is TGTGCCAGCAGTTTATGGGGCGGCTCCTACAATGAGCAGTTCTTC. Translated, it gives CASSLWGGSYNEQFF.

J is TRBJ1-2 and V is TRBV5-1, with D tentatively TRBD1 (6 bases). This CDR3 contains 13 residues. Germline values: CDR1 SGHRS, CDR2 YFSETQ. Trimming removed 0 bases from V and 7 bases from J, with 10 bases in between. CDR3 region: CASSLAQGFGYTF. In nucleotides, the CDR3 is TGCGCCAGCAGCTTGGCCCAGGGGTTTGGCTACACCTTC.

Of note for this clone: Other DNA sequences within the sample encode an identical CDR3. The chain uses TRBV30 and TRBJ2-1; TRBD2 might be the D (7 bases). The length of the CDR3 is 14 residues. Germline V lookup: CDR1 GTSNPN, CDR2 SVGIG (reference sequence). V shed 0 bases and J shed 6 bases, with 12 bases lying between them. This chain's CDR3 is CAWSVVGGRNEQFF. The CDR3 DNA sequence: TGTGCCTGGAGTGTAGTGGGGGGGCGCAATGAGCAGTTCTTC.